The 30 T cell receptor beta chains below come from one sample, sequenced in a study of cytomegalovirus exposure and HLA in healthy donors. The PCR was carried out with 60 Vbeta primers and 13 Jbeta primers. Assay: immunoSEQ multiplex PCR; the TCRdb copy retains only in-frame clones and omits some. The sample shows around 67,000 clones, roughly four fifths of them seen only once. The sample comprised PBMCs. These TCRs come from a woman aged 25 to 45 in good health and CMV-seropositive.

This rearrangement joins TRBV7-2 to TRBJ2-5, with 11 positions matching TRBD2. Germline assignment: CDR1 SGHTA and CDR2 FQGNSA. The CDR3 contains 17 residues. J gave up 4 bases and V 4 bases, and 11 bases lay outside the gene matches. CDR3 coding DNA: TGTGCCAGCAGCTCGCCCCAACTAGCGGGAGTTCCAGAGACCCAGTACTTC. The encoded protein is CASSSPQLAGVPETQYF. The whole variable domain, remainder taken from reference TRBV7-2 and TRBJ2-5, is GAGVSQSPSNKVTEKGKDVELRCDPISGHTALYWYRQSLGQGLEFLIYFQGNSAPDKSGLPSDRFSAERTGGSVSTLTIQRTQQEDSAVYLCASSSPQLAGVPETQYFGPGTRLLVL.

This sequence joins TRBV5-5 and TRBJ2-5; 9 nucleotides align to TRBD2. The CDR3 has 15 amino acids. Looked up from germline, CDR1 is SGHKS and CDR2 is YYEKEE (reference sequence). J gave up 5 bases and V 3 bases, and 8 bases lay outside the gene matches. CDR3 region: CASSSIAGEVETQYF. In nucleotides, the CDR3 is TGTGCCAGCAGCTCCATAGCGGGAGAAGTTGAGACCCAGTACTTC.

V and J are TRBV19 and TRBJ2-1; TRBD2 matches 9 bases. V gave up 3 bases and J gave up 2 bases; unmatched junction bases: 5. Per the germline V gene, CDR1 is LNHDA and CDR2 is SQIVND (reference sequence). The CDR3 has 16 amino acids. The CDR3 sequence is CASSIRREGPYNEQFF. The CDR3 DNA reads as TGTGCCAGTAGTATTCGGCGGGAGGGCCCCTACAATGAGCAGTTCTTC.

The chain recombines TRBV5-4 with TRBJ2-5; 10 nucleotides match TRBD2. Trimming took 2 bases from V and 1 from J; bases not matched to a gene: 2. There are 15 residues in the CDR3. Looked up from germline, CDR1 is SGHNT and CDR2 is YYREEE (reference sequence). CDR3 protein: CASSFGLAAQETQYF. CDR3 sequence (DNA): TGTGCCAGCAGCTTTGGACTAGCGGCCCAAGAGACCCAGTACTTC.

This chain joins TRBV19 and TRBJ2-1; TRBD2 matches 12 bases. V shed 5 bases and J 6 bases; nucleotides not matched to a gene: 5. CDR1 is LNHDA and CDR2 is SQIVND in the germline V gene (reference sequence). CDR3 length: 15 residues. This CDR3 is CASSSRLAGVNEQFF. DNA for the CDR3: TGTGCCAGTAGTTCTCGACTAGCGGGAGTCAATGAGCAGTTCTTC.

CDR3 DNA: TGTGCCAGCAGCTACGGGACACTTTACAATGAGCAGTTCTTC. This gives the protein CASSYGTLYNEQFF. The rearrangement uses TRBV5-6 and TRBJ2-1; D is possibly TRBD1 (6 bases). CDR1 and CDR2 from the germline V gene are SGHDT and YYEEEE. The CDR3 has 14 residues. V shed 3 bases and J shed 4 bases, with 11 bases lying between them.

The genes are TRBV4-2 and TRBJ2-7; D perhaps matches TRBD2 (6 bases). Germline CDR1 LGHNA, CDR2 YNFKEQ. Trimming shortened V by 1 base and J by 2 bases, and 12 bases separated the two germline ends. The length of the CDR3 is 15 residues. The CDR3 region has the DNA TGTGCCAGCAGCCAAGTTCGCGGGGCAGCCTACGAGCAGTACTTC. Translating gives CASSQVRGAAYEQYF.

This clone was seen a single time. V and J are TRBV19 and TRBJ1-5; 7 bases align to TRBD1. Germline V gene sequence: CDR1 LNHDA, CDR2 SQIVND (reference sequence). This CDR3 contains 18 residues. Trimming removed 6 bases from V and 7 bases from J; junction bases left unmatched: 21. Here the CDR3 DNA reads TGTGCCAGTAGGACCCGGCCCGGCGGGACAGCCCGCTACCAGCCCCAGCATTTT. Amino acid sequence: CASRTRPGGTARYQPQHF.

The table lists this clone with a few counts. V usage is TRBV30 and J usage is TRBJ2-7, with D possibly matching TRBD1 (5 bases). The germline CDR1 and CDR2 sequences are GTSNPN and SVGIG (reference sequence). V lost 0 bases and J lost 2, with 11 bases in between. The CDR3 spans 14 residues. The CDR3 reads CAWSVLAGPYEQYF. The CDR3 DNA reads TGTGCCTGGAGTGTACTGGCAGGGCCCTACGAGCAGTACTTC.

This sequence joins TRBV11-2 and TRBJ2-7; D unresolved. From germline, CDR1 is SGHAT and CDR2 FQNNGV. The CDR3 is 12 residues long. The ends were cut back, 5 bases at V and 3 bases at J, with 8 bases in the middle. CDR3 DNA sequence: TGTGCCAGCAGCGGCGGCGGCTACGAGCAGTACTTC. Translating it yields CASSGGGYEQYF.

This clone has just a few counts. The chain has TRBV7-6 and TRBJ2-3; 11 bases agree with TRBD2. The junction had 11 bases not matched to a gene; V was cut back by 5 bases and J by 4 bases. Germline CDR1 reads SGHVS; CDR2 reads FNYEAQ. CDR3 length: 17 residues. This CDR3 is CASSQRLAGSTADTQYF. CDR3 in DNA: TGTGCCAGCAGCCAAAGACTAGCGGGGAGCACGGCAGATACGCAGTATTTT.

J is TRBJ2-2 and V is TRBV12-5; TRBD2 matches at 10 bases. The V gene end was trimmed by 3 bases and the J gene end by 5 bases; junction bases not matched to a gene: 9. Germline CDR1 and CDR2: LGHNT and FRNRAP. The CDR3 runs to 17 residues. Here the CDR3 DNA reads TGTGCTAGTGGTTTACCTAGCGGGAGTCAGAGGACCGGGGAGCTGTTTTTT. It yields the protein CASGLPSGSQRTGELFF.

This clone appeared once. The V and J genes are TRBV20-1 and TRBJ1-2, with D unclear. CDR3 size: 11 residues. V lost 1 base and J 8 bases, leaving 8 bases between the germline ends. Germline values: CDR1 DFQATT, CDR2 SNEGSKA (reference sequence). The CDR3 loop is CSARAPGGYTF. DNA for the CDR3: TGCAGTGCTAGAGCCCCGGGGGGCTACACCTTC.

V and J are TRBV27 and TRBJ2-5; 10 bases map to TRBD2. Germline trimming cut 7 bases from V and 2 bases from J; bases unmatched to any gene: 7. The CDR3 has 15 residues. Germline V gene sequence: CDR1 MNHEY, CDR2 SMNVEV (reference sequence). CDR3 sequence reads: CASKSGRVVQETQYF. The CDR3 DNA reads TGTGCCAGCAAAAGCGGGAGGGTCGTTCAAGAGACCCAGTACTTC.

The V gene is TRBV9, the J gene TRBJ2-1; no firm D call. CDR1 and CDR2 (germline): SGDLS, YYNGEE. The CDR3 contains 16 residues. V lost 0 bases and J 0 bases, leaving 10 bases between the germline ends. CDR3 DNA sequence: TGTGCCAGCAGCGTAGGAGCGACCCGCTCCTACAATGAGCAGTTCTTC. Protein sequence: CASSVGATRSYNEQFF.

The rearrangement links TRBV4-3 to TRBJ2-2; 9 positions agree with TRBD2. The germline V gene encodes CDR1 LGHNA and CDR2 YSLEER. The CDR3 is 19 residues long. The junction had 12 bases not matched to a gene; V was cut back by 0 bases and J by 4 bases. The CDR3 sequence: CASSQDTPGTSGRTGELFF. DNA of the CDR3: TGCGCCAGCAGCCAAGACACCCCGGGAACTAGCGGGCGCACCGGGGAGCTGTTTTTT.

The DNA of the CDR3 is TGCGCCAGCAGCCGAGGGACTAGCGGGAGGACAGATACGCAGTATTTT. It is translated as CASSRGTSGRTDTQYF. The rearrangement joins TRBV4-3 to TRBJ2-3; 15 bases align to TRBD2. CDR1 LGHNA and CDR2 YSLEER come from the germline V gene. The V and J ends lost 4 bases and 3 bases, in that order; junction bases with no gene match: 2. The CDR3 runs to 16 residues.

This rearrangement joins TRBV2 to TRBJ1-2, with D perhaps TRBD1 (5 bases). Germline V CDR1 and CDR2: SNHLY, FYNNEI. The CDR3 consists of 12 residues. V gave up 5 bases and J gave up 6 bases, with 10 bases separating them. CDR3 amino acids: CASSRIRDGYTF. In nucleotides, the CDR3 is TGTGCCAGCAGTAGAATCAGGGATGGCTACACCTTC.

This clone was seen more than once but under ten times. The identical CDR3 is also encoded by other nucleotide sequences in the sample. This chain joins TRBV9 and TRBJ2-7, with D maybe TRBD2 (6 bases). Germline assignment: CDR1 SGDLS and CDR2 YYNGEE. The CDR3 extends over 15 amino acids. The ends were cut back, 3 bases at V and 7 bases at J, with 20 bases in the middle. This chain's CDR3 is CASSAASTPRGEQYF. Written as DNA, the CDR3 is TGTGCCAGCAGCGCCGCCAGTACCCCCCGGGGGGAGCAGTACTTC. Together with reference TRBV9 and TRBJ2-7, the CDR3 gives the full variable domain: DSGVTQTPKHLITATGQRVTLRCSPRSGDLSVYWYQQSLDQGLQFLIQYYNGEERAKGNILERFSAQQFPDLHSELNLSSLELGDSALYFCASSAASTPRGEQYFGPGTRLTVT.

The chain has TRBV18 and TRBJ1-5; 8 nucleotides align to TRBD1. V gave up 5 bases and J gave up 3 bases; unmatched junction bases: 6. The length of the CDR3 is 15 residues. The germline V gene encodes CDR1 KGHSH and CDR2 LQKENI. The CDR3 DNA reads TGTGCCAGCTCAAGCTCGACAGGGGTCAATCAGCCCCAGCATTTT. Translation: CASSSSTGVNQPQHF. The variable domain in full, with the rest retrieved from reference TRBV18 and TRBJ1-5, is NAGVMQNPRHLVRRRGQEARLRCSPMKGHSHVYWYRQLPEEGLKFMVYLQKENIIDESGMPKERFSAEFPKEGPSILRIQQVVRGDSAAYFCASSSSTGVNQPQHFGDGTRLSIL.

Comments on this clone: The junction and the germline gene differ at one end; a read error may be behind it. J is TRBJ2-7 and V is TRBV9, with 8 bases fitting TRBD2. The germline V gene has CDR1 SGDLS and CDR2 YYNGEE. The CDR3 spans 12 residues. Here the CDR3 reads CASSAPGLAVSF. CDR3 in DNA: TGTGCCAGCAGCGCCCCAGGACTAGCTGTCAGTTTC.

J is TRBJ1-1 and V is TRBV5-6; D uncertain. The V end was cut by 5 bases, the J end by 0 bases, with 11 bases between. In germline, CDR1 is SGHDT, CDR2 YYEEEE. The length of the CDR3 is 14 residues. This chain's CDR3 is CASSRRVMNTEAFF. The CDR3 coding sequence is TGTGCCAGCAGTCGCCGGGTTATGAACACTGAAGCTTTCTTT.

The sample holds a few counts of this clone. The chain uses TRBV5-6 and TRBJ1-3; maybe TRBD1 (6 bases). CDR3 length equals 16 residues. Germline V gene data show CDR1 as SGHDT and CDR2 as YYEEEE. V was shortened by 0 bases and J by 3 bases, with 13 bases between the two germline ends. The CDR3 nucleotides are TGTGCCAGCAGCTTGGTTTCGGGGGGCGGTGGAAACACCATATATTTT. Protein sequence: CASSLVSGGGGNTIYF.

In its sample, this clone was seen once. This sequence joins TRBV4-3 and TRBJ2-2; possible D gene TRBD1, 6 bases. V was cut by 3 bases and J by 5 bases, with 13 bases left in between. This CDR3 is built from 15 residues. In germline, CDR1 is LGHNA, CDR2 YSLEER. CDR3 DNA: TGCGCCAGCAGCCAGCCGGGACACCTGACCGGGGAGCTGTTTTTT. It specifies CASSQPGHLTGELFF.

This sequence joins TRBV9 and TRBJ2-5; D is perhaps TRBD1 (6 bases). Trimming took 0 bases from V and 5 from J, leaving 20 bases between them. The CDR3 has 17 amino acids. The germline CDR1 and CDR2 sequences are SGDLS and YYNGEE. CDR3: CASSVGGQGLKLETQYF. In DNA form, the CDR3 reads TGTGCCAGCAGCGTAGGAGGTCAGGGGCTCAAGTTGGAGACCCAGTACTTC. The whole variable domain, filled in from reference TRBV9 and TRBJ2-5, reads DSGVTQTPKHLITATGQRVTLRCSPRSGDLSVYWYQQSLDQGLQFLIQYYNGEERAKGNILERFSAQQFPDLHSELNLSSLELGDSALYFCASSVGGQGLKLETQYFGPGTRLLVL.

This rearrangement joins TRBV29-1 to TRBJ2-7, with 9 bases fitting TRBD1. V was clipped by 7 bases and J by 0 bases; unmatched bases: 4. This CDR3 spans 13 amino acids. The germline V gene has CDR1 SQVTM and CDR2 ANQGSEA. CDR3: CSAGQGNSYEQYF. CDR3 bases: TGCAGCGCTGGACAGGGGAACTCCTACGAGCAGTACTTC.

V gene TRBV4-1 combines with J gene TRBJ2-3, with 13 bases matching TRBD2. There are 18 residues in the CDR3. After removal of 3 bases from V and 6 bases from J, the junction contained 12 bases not matched to a gene. Per germline, CDR1 MGHRA and CDR2 YSYEKL. The CDR3 DNA reads as TGCGCCAGCAGCCAGGCAGGACTAGCGGGAGCCCCGGGGGATACGCAGTATTTT. Translation gives CASSQAGLAGAPGDTQYF.

The chain employs TRBV15 and TRBJ1-2; TRBD1 aligns across 9 bases. The length of the CDR3 is 14 residues. The V gene's germline CDR1 is LNHNV and CDR2 YYDKDF (reference sequence). The junction had 9 bases not matched to a gene; V was cut back by 5 bases and J by 8 bases. The CDR3 loop reads CATSGGQGTGGYTF. DNA for the CDR3: TGTGCCACCAGCGGGGGACAGGGAACGGGGGGCTACACCTTC.

V is TRBV2 and J is TRBJ2-2; 7 nucleotides align to TRBD2. J lost 0 bases, V lost 6 bases, and 7 bases had no gene match. This CDR3 contains 16 residues. The V gene's germline CDR1 is SNHLY and CDR2 FYNNEI. The CDR3 region is CASREWGGSNTGELFF. The CDR3 bases are TGTGCCAGCAGGGAATGGGGGGGGTCGAACACCGGGGAGCTGTTTTTT.

V and J are TRBV6-6 and TRBJ2-1; 7 positions match TRBD2. Germline-derived CDR1 and CDR2 are MNHNY and SVGAGI (reference sequence). The CDR3 totals 15 residues. V was pared by 3 bases and J by 4 bases, with 6 bases of the junction left unmatched. The CDR3 DNA reads as TGTGCCAGCAGTTATCGGCCTAGCGGATACAATGAGCAGTTCTTC. Translating it yields CASSYRPSGYNEQFF.